This T cell receptor beta chain is drawn from a study of CD8+ T cells in alopecia areata. Remarks on this clone: The antigen is undetermined.

Broader study findings: Uncertainty about whether baseline CD8+ expansion is linked to response remains, with one nonresponder. Under tofacitinib, fewer expanded CD8+ clones appeared among the top 100 scalp clones.

The CDR3 covers 15 residues. Trimming cost V 0 bases and J 3 bases, with 11 bases left between them. Germline V gene sequence: CDR1 MNHEY, CDR2 SMNVEV (reference sequence). Sequencing relied on a cDNA template that was reverse transcribed from extracted RNA. Profiled with immunoSEQ multiplex PCR; TCRdb holds only in-frame clones, not every one. Counted here are about 100,000 clones, around 60% occurring once; the ten biggest clones make up less than 20%. Stated treatment: oral pan-JAK inhibitor, 5-10 mg twice daily. The receptor's source is a human donor with alopecia areata. This rearrangement joins TRBV27 to TRBJ1-2; tentative D call: TRBD1 (6 bases). Sequences were derived from CD8+ T cells sorted from blood, sampled at approximately week 60, from a patient treated with tofacitinib. The CDR3 spells CASSLSQTGHYGYTF. The DNA for the CDR3 is TGTGCCAGCAGTTTATCGCAGACAGGCCACTATGGCTACACCTTC.